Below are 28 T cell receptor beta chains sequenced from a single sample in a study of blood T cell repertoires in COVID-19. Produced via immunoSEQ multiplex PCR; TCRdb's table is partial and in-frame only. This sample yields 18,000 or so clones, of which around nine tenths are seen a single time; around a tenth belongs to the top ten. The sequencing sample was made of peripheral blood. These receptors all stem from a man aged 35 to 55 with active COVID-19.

The CDR3 sequence: CASSLGSGLDYEQYF. The CDR3, as DNA: TGTGCCAGCAGCTTAGGTAGCGGTCTCGATTACGAGCAGTACTTC. The V and J genes are TRBV11-2 and TRBJ2-7; TRBD2 might be the D (6 bases). This CDR3 spans 15 amino acids. V lost 1 base to trimming and J lost 4 bases, with 14 bases between them. Germline CDR1 reads SGHAT; CDR2 reads FQNNGV.

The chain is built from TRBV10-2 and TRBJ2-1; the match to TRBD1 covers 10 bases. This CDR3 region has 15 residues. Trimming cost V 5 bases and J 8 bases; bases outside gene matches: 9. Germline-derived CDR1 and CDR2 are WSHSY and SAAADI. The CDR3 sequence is CASSFPGQGRYEQFF. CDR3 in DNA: TGCGCCAGCAGTTTTCCGGGACAGGGGAGGTATGAGCAGTTCTTC.

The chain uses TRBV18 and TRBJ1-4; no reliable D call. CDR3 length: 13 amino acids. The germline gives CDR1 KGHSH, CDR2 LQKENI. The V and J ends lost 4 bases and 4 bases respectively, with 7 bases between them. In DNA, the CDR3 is TGTGCCAGCTCACTTGGGCTTAATGAAAAACTGTTTTTT. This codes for CASSLGLNEKLFF.

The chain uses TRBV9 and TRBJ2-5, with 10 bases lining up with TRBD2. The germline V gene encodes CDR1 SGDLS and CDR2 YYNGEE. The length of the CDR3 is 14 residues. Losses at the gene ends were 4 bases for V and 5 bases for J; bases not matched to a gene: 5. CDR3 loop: CASSPLAGKETQYF. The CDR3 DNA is TGTGCCAGCAGCCCACTAGCGGGAAAGGAGACCCAGTACTTC.

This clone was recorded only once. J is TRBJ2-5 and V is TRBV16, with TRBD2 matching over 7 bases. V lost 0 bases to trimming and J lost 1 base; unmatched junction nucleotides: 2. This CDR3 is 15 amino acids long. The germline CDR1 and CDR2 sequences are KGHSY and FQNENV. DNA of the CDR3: TGTGCCAGCAGCCAATCGGCTAGCGGCCAAGAGACCCAGTACTTC. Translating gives CASSQSASGQETQYF.

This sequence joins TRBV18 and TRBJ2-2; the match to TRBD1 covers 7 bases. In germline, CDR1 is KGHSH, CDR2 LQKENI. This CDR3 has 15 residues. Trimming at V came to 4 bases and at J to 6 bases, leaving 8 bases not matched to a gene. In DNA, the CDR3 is TGTGCCAGCTCACAACGGCAGGGGGAGCCCGGGGAGCTGTTTTTT. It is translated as CASSQRQGEPGELFF.

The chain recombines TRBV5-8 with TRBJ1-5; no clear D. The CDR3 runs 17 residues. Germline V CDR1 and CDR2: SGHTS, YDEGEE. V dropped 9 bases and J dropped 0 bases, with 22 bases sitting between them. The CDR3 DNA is TGTGCCACCCAAGAGCAAGGAGATCATTATAGCAATCAGCCCCAGCATTTT. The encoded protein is CATQEQGDHYSNQPQHF.

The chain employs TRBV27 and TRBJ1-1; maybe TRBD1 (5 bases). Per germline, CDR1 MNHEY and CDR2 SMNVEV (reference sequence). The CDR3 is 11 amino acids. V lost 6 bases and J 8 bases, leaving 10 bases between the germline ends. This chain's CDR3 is CASRGAVEAFF. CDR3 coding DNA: TGTGCCAGCAGAGGGGCGGTAGAAGCTTTCTTT.

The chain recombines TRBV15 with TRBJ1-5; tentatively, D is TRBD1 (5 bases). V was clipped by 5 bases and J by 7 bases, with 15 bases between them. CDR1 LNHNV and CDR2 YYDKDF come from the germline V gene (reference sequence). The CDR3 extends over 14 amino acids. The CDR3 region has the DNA TGTGCCACCAGCTATACGGGGGGGGTACAGCCCCAGCATTTT. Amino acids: CATSYTGGVQPQHF.

The CDR3: CASSLSGPGETQYF. CDR3 coding DNA: TGTGCCAGCAGCCTCAGCGGGCCGGGGGAGACCCAGTACTTC. This chain connects TRBV7-3 to TRBJ2-5; D is perhaps TRBD2 (6 bases). The V gene lost 5 bases and the J gene lost 5 bases, with 15 bases spanning the gap. Looked up from germline, CDR1 is SGHTA and CDR2 is FQGTGA. CDR3 length equals 14 residues. Based on the CDR3 plus reference TRBV7-3 and TRBJ2-5, the full variable domain is GAGVSQTPSNKVTEKGKYVELRCDPISGHTALYWYRQSLGQGPEFLIYFQGTGAADDSGLPNDRFFAVRPEGSVSTLKIQRTERGDSAVYLCASSLSGPGETQYFGPGTRLLVL.

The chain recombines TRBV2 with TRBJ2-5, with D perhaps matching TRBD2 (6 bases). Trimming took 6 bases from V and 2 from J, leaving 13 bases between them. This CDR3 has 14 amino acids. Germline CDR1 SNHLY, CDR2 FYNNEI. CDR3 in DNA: TGTGCCAGCAGCCCAGCGGGTAAACAAGAGACCCAGTACTTC. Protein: CASSPAGKQETQYF.

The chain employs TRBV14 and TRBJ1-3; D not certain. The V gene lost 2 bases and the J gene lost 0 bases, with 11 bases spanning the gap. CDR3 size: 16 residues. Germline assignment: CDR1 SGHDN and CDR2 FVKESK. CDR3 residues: CASSQFAGSSGNTIYF. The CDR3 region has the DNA TGTGCCAGCAGCCAATTTGCAGGAAGCTCTGGAAACACCATATATTTT.

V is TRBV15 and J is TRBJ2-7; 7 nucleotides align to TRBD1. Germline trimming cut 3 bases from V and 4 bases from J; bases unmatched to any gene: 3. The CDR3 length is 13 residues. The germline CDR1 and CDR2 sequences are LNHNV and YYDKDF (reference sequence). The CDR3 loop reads CATSRIQGYEQYF. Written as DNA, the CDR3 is TGTGCCACCAGCAGGATACAGGGGTACGAGCAGTACTTC.

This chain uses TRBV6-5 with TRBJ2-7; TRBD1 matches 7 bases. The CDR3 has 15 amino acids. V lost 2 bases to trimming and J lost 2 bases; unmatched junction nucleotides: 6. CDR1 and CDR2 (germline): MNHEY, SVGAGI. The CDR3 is CASSYPGTATYEQYF. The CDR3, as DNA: TGTGCCAGCAGTTACCCTGGGACAGCGACCTACGAGCAGTACTTC.

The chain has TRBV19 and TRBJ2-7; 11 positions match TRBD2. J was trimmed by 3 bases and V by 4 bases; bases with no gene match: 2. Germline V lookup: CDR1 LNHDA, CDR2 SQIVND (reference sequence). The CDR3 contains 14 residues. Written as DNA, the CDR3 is TGTGCCAGTAGTACTACTAGCGGGAGCTACGAGCAGTACTTC. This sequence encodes CASSTTSGSYEQYF.

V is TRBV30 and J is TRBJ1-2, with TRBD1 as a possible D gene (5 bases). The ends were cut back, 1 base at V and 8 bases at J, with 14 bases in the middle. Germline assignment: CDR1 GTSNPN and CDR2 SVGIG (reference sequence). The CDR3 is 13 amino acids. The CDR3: CAWSAGLPQGYTF. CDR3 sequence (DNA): TGTGCCTGGAGTGCAGGGCTACCCCAGGGCTACACCTTC.

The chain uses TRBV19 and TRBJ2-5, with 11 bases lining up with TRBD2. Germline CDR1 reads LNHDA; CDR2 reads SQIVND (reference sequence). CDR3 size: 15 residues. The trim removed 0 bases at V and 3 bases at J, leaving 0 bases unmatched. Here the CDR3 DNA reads TGTGCCAGTAGTATAGAGGGACTAGCGGAAGAGACCCAGTACTTC. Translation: CASSIEGLAEETQYF.

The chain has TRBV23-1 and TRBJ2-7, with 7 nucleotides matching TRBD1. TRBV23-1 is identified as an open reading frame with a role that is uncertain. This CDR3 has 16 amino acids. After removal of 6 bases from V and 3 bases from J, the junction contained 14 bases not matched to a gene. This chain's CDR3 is CASSPIDRAPIYEQYF. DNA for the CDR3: TGCGCCAGCAGCCCTATTGACAGGGCACCTATCTACGAGCAGTACTTC.

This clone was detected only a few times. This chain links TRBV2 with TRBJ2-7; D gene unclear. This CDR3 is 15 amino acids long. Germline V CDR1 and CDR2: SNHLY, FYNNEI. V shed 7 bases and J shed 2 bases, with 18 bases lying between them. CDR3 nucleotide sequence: TGTGCCAGCAATCAGGCGCAGCTCGCTCCCTACGAGCAGTACTTC. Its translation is CASNQAQLAPYEQYF.

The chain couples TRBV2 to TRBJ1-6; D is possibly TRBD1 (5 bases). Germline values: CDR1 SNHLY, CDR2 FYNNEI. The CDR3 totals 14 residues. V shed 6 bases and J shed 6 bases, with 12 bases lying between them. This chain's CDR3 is CASSAGLTNSPLHF. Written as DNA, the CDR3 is TGTGCCAGCAGCGCAGGGTTGACTAATTCACCCCTCCACTTT. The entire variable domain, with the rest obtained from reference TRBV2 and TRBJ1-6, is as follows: EPEVTQTPSHQVTQMGQEVILRCVPISNHLYFYWYRQILGQKVEFLVSFYNNEISEKSEIFDDQFSVERPDGSNFTLKIRSTKLEDSAMYFCASSAGLTNSPLHFGNGTRLTVT.

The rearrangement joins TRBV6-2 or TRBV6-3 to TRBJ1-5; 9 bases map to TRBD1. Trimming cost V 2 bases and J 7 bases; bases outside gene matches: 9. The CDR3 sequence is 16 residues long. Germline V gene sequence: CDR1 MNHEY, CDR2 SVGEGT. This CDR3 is CASSYPGQGHSQPQHF. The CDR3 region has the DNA TGTGCCAGCAGTTACCCGGGACAGGGACATTCGCAGCCCCAGCATTTT.

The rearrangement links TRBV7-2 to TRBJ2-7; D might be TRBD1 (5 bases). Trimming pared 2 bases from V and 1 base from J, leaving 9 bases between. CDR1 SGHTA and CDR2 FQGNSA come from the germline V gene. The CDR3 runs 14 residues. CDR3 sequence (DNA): TGTGCCAGCAGCTTAACAAGGGGATCCTACGAGCAGTACTTC. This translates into CASSLTRGSYEQYF. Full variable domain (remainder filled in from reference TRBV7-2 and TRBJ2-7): GAGVSQSPSNKVTEKGKDVELRCDPISGHTALYWYRQSLGQGLEFLIYFQGNSAPDKSGLPSDRFSAERTGGSVSTLTIQRTQQEDSAVYLCASSLTRGSYEQYFGPGTRLTVT.

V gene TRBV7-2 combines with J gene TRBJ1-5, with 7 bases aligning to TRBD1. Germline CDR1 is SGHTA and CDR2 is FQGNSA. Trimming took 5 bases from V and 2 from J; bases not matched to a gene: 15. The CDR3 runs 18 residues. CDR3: CASSVTGDGGYGNQPQHF. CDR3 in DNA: TGTGCCAGCAGCGTAACAGGGGATGGCGGTTATGGCAATCAGCCCCAGCATTTT.

DNA of the CDR3: TGTGCCAGCAGTCCCGGGAAAAGCTCTGGAAACACCATATATTTT. Translated: CASSPGKSSGNTIYF. The gene calls are TRBV7-2 and TRBJ1-3, with D hard to call. Trimming took off 6 bases at V and 0 bases at J, with 12 bases between the two ends. The CDR3 consists of 15 residues. Per germline, CDR1 SGHTA and CDR2 FQGNSA.

Here the CDR3 DNA reads TGTGCCAGCAGTTGGGGACTAGCGGGAGGAGAGGATACGCAGTATTTT. Its translation: CASSWGLAGGEDTQYF. This chain uses TRBV27 with TRBJ2-3, with TRBD2 identical over 15 bases. With V trimmed by 4 bases and J by 6 bases, 5 bases remained unmatched. This CDR3 is built from 16 residues. Germline V gene data show CDR1 as MNHEY and CDR2 as SMNVEV (reference sequence).

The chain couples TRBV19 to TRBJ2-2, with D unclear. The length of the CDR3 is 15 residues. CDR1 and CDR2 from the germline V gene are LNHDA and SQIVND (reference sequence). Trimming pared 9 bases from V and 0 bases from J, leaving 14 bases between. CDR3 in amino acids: CASTPQATNTGELFF. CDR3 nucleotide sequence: TGTGCCAGCACGCCGCAGGCAACGAACACCGGGGAGCTGTTTTTT.

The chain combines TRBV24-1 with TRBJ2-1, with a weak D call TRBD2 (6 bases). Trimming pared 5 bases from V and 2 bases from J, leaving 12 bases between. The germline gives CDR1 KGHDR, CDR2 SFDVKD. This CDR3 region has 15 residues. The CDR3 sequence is CATSGGDRTYNEQFF. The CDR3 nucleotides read TGTGCCACCAGTGGCGGGGACCGTACCTACAATGAGCAGTTCTTC.

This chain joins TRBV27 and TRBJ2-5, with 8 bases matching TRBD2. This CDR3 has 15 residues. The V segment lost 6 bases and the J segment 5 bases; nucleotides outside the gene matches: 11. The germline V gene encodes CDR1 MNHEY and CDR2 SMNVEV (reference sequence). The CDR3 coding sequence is TGTGCCAGCAGCCTTACAAGCGGGAGAAGCGAGACCCAGTACTTC. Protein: CASSLTSGRSETQYF.